The sequence of this TCR beta chain was determined in a study of blood T cells in healthy people across ages. Study-wide background: About one barcoded beta molecule was captured per two T cells (by template switching).

Combining a sample-barcoded 5' primer with a J-beta primer mix, a second PCR ran for about 6 to 12 cycles. A template-switch adaptor with 12 random nucleotides tagged each cDNA molecule. One entry per CDR3 protein, called by TCRdb with MiXCR from the 5' RACE reads. The table has over 600,000 distinct CDR3 sequences, approximately 53% seen once; the top ten hold roughly 25%. As concerns this clonotype: Its specificity is unknown.

Regarding the study as a whole: Observed TCR beta diversity showed a strong correlation with the percentage of naive T cells as measured by flow cytometry. Higher diversity and more naive CD4+ cells were features of long-lived donors, compared to aged donors.

The sequenced sample consisted of blood. The clonotype was recovered from a man aged 40-49 years in good health.

CDR3 in DNA: TGTGCCAGCAGCGTAGAGGGACTAGCGAACAATGAGCAGTTCTTC. This codes for CASSVEGLANNEQFF. The chain joins TRBV9 to TRBJ2-1; 10 nucleotides line up with TRBD2. V lost 0 bases to trimming and J lost 5 bases; unmatched junction nucleotides: 2. The CDR3 runs to 15 residues. Germline V gene lookup returns CDR1 SGDLS and CDR2 YYNGEE.